This T cell receptor beta chain was identified during a study of T-cell memory formation after mild COVID-19. Study at large: TCR clustering was largely donor specific. Study-wide results and limits: Shrinking CD4+ clones were chiefly CM and EM; CD8+ ones were chiefly EMRA. Nothing showed for sure that second-wave clones peaking on day 37 were SARS-CoV-2 specific. Contracting clones, day 15 to 85, had balanced CD4/CD8, and later expanders favored CD4+.

TCRdb re-called the 5' RACE reads through MiXCR, storing one row per CDR3 protein. This table holds around 160,000 distinct CDR3 sequences, around a tenth found once. CDR3 length equals 18 residues. Trimming cost V 4 bases and J 2 bases, with 18 bases left between them. The germline V gene has CDR1 LGHNA and CDR2 YNFKEQ. A word on this clonotype: As yet, its antigen is unknown.

The origin of this receptor is a man younger than 35 who had mild COVID-19 (a few samples of this study predate the infection). Cell type and time point are not known. This chain joins TRBV4-2 and TRBJ2-6, with a weak D call TRBD2 (5 bases). Sequencing used PBMCs or a T cell subset sorted from them (not recorded which). The CDR3 DNA sequence: TGTGCCAGCAGCCCGCATACCCGGGGAATTACTGGGGCCAACGTCCTGACTTTC. Translating it yields CASSPHTRGITGANVLTF.